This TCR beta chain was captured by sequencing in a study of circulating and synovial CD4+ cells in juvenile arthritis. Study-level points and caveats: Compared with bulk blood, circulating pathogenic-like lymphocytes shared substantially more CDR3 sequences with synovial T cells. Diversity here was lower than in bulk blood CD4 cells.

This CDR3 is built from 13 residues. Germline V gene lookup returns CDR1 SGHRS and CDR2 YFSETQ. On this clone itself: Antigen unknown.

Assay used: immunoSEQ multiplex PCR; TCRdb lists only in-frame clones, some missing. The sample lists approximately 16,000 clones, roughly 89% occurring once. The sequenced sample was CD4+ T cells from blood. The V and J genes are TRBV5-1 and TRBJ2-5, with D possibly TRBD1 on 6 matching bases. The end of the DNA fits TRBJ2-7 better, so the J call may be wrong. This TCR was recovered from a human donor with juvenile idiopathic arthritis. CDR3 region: CASSIGQSLEQYF. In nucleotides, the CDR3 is TGCGCCAGCAGCATAGGACAGTCTCTCGAGCAGTACTTC.